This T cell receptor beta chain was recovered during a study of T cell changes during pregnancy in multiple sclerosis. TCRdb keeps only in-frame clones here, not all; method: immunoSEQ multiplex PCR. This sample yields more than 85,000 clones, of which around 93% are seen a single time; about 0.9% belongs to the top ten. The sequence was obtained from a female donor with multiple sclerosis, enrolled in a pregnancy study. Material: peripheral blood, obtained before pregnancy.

CDR3 amino acids: CASSLFSGGELFF. The CDR3 coding sequence is TGTGCCAGCAGTTTATTTAGTGGCGGGGAGCTGTTTTTT. This chain uses TRBV27 with TRBJ2-2; D gene ambiguous. The CDR3 runs to 13 residues. V was pared by 1 base and J by 7 bases, with 7 bases between. Per germline, CDR1 MNHEY and CDR2 SMNVEV (reference sequence).